The rows below give T cell receptor beta chains drawn from one sample of a study of OX40 agonist ivuxolimab in advanced cancers. Assay used: immunoSEQ multiplex PCR; TCRdb lists only in-frame clones, some missing. The sample holds approximately 18,000 clones, roughly 86% seen once. The source material was CD4+ or CD8+ T cells sorted from blood, sampled in a trial of the OX40 agonist ivuxolimab. The receptor source for this set is an adult with an advanced solid tumor such as melanoma, head and neck, liver or kidney cancer. Each CDR3 is given with its conserved first and last residue. D genes are given only for firm matches. The size field is filled for only some rows; it gives once, few, many or a size class.

d_call: TRBD1; v_call: TRBV25-1; clone_size: NA; j_call: TRBJ2-7; cdr3_aa: CASSGLGQGATEQYF; cdr3_nt: TGTGCCAGCAGTGGGCTGGGACAGGGGGCGACCGAGCAGTACTTC
d_call: TRBD2; v_call: TRBV5-1; clone_size: NA; j_call: TRBJ2-2; cdr3_aa: CASSLGSSGNTGELFF; cdr3_nt: TGCGCCAGCAGCTTGGGTTCTAGCGGAAACACCGGGGAGCTGTTTTTT
d_call: TRBD1; v_call: TRBV5-1; clone_size: once; j_call: TRBJ2-3; cdr3_aa: CASSLGGQGPDTQYF; cdr3_nt: TGCGCCAGCAGCTTGGGCGGACAGGGACCAGATACGCAGTATTTT
d_call: NA; v_call: TRBV19; clone_size: NA; j_call: TRBJ2-3; cdr3_aa: CASSSGGTSTDTQYF; cdr3_nt: TGTGCCAGTAGTAGCGGAGGAACTAGCACAGATACGCAGTATTTT
d_call: NA; v_call: TRBV18; clone_size: once; j_call: TRBJ1-1; cdr3_aa: CASSPMNRNTEAFF; cdr3_nt: TGTGCCAGCTCACCAATGAACAGGAACACTGAAGCTTTCTTT
d_call: NA; v_call: TRBV18; clone_size: few; j_call: TRBJ2-7; cdr3_aa: CASSPGGRNEQYF; cdr3_nt: TGTGCCAGCTCACCAGGAGGCAGGAACGAGCAGTACTTC
d_call: NA; v_call: TRBV28; clone_size: NA; j_call: TRBJ1-2; cdr3_aa: CASLSDGSNYGYTF; cdr3_nt: TGTGCCAGCCTCTCCGATGGCTCTAACTATGGCTACACCTTC
d_call: NA; v_call: TRBV20-1; clone_size: NA; j_call: TRBJ2-7; cdr3_aa: CSATGPLEQYF; cdr3_nt: TGCAGTGCTACGGGACCCCTCGAGCAGTACTTC
d_call: TRBD2; v_call: TRBV7-6; clone_size: NA; j_call: TRBJ2-3; cdr3_aa: CASSLDTSGGGNTQYF; cdr3_nt: TGTGCCAGCAGCTTAGACACTAGCGGGGGGGGAAATACGCAGTATTTT
d_call: NA; v_call: TRBV19; clone_size: NA; j_call: TRBJ1-5; cdr3_aa: CASATGDQPQHF; cdr3_nt: TGTGCCAGTGCGACGGGGGATCAGCCCCAGCATTTT
d_call: NA; v_call: TRBV6-6; clone_size: NA; j_call: TRBJ1-1; cdr3_aa: CASTKLYVSSEAFF; cdr3_nt: TGTGCCAGCACCAAACTTTACGTATCTTCCGAAGCTTTCTTT
d_call: TRBD1; v_call: TRBV10-3; clone_size: NA; j_call: TRBJ2-7; cdr3_aa: CAIRPGQGSIYEQYF; cdr3_nt: TGTGCCATCAGGCCGGGACAGGGATCGATCTACGAGCAGTACTTC
d_call: NA; v_call: TRBV11-2; clone_size: NA; j_call: TRBJ2-5; cdr3_aa: CASSYFRQAETQYF; cdr3_nt: TGTGCCAGCAGCTATTTTCGACAGGCCGAGACCCAGTACTTC
d_call: NA; v_call: TRBV5-4; clone_size: NA; j_call: TRBJ2-3; cdr3_aa: CASTATRGTDTQYF; cdr3_nt: TGTGCCAGCACGGCGACTAGGGGTACAGATACGCAGTATTTT
d_call: NA; v_call: TRBV19; clone_size: NA; j_call: TRBJ2-1; cdr3_aa: CASSIAAQISRNEQFF; cdr3_nt: TGTGCCAGTAGTATAGCGGCACAGATCTCTCGCAATGAGCAGTTCTTC
d_call: NA; v_call: TRBV18; clone_size: NA; j_call: TRBJ2-5; cdr3_aa: CASTEGVEETQYF; cdr3_nt: TGTGCCAGCACAGAAGGGGTGGAGGAGACCCAGTACTTC
d_call: NA; v_call: TRBV11-2; clone_size: NA; j_call: TRBJ1-4; cdr3_aa: CASSLDPGTSRLTF; cdr3_nt: TGTGCCAGCAGCTTGGACCCGGGGACATCCAGACTCACCTTT
d_call: TRBD1; v_call: TRBV18; clone_size: NA; j_call: TRBJ2-7; cdr3_aa: CASSTDRGYEQYF; cdr3_nt: TGTGCCAGCTCAACCGACAGGGGCTACGAGCAGTACTTC
d_call: NA; v_call: TRBV28; clone_size: NA; j_call: TRBJ1-2; cdr3_aa: CASSPTGGQAAGYTF; cdr3_nt: TGTGCCAGCAGTCCGACGGGAGGGCAGGCTGCTGGCTACACCTTC
d_call: NA; v_call: TRBV7-2; clone_size: few; j_call: TRBJ2-7; cdr3_aa: CASSLELYEQYF; cdr3_nt: TGTGCCAGCAGCTTAGAACTTTACGAGCAGTACTTC
d_call: NA; v_call: TRBV7-2; clone_size: NA; j_call: TRBJ2-7; cdr3_aa: CASSPIREQYF; cdr3_nt: TGTGCCAGCAGCCCCATCAGGGAGCAGTACTTC
d_call: NA; v_call: TRBV7-8; clone_size: few; j_call: TRBJ2-7; cdr3_aa: CASSLNAGSSYEQYF; cdr3_nt: TGTGCCAGCAGCTTAAATGCGGGAAGCTCCTACGAGCAGTACTTC
d_call: NA; v_call: TRBV28; clone_size: once; j_call: TRBJ2-5; cdr3_aa: CASSTRSLQETQYF; cdr3_nt: TGTGCCAGCAGCACGAGGTCCCTCCAAGAGACCCAGTACTTC
d_call: NA; v_call: TRBV7-6; clone_size: NA; j_call: TRBJ2-5; cdr3_aa: CASSHPEVQETQYF; cdr3_nt: TGTGCCAGCAGCCACCCCGAGGTCCAAGAGACCCAGTACTTC
d_call: TRBD2; v_call: TRBV14; clone_size: NA; j_call: TRBJ2-2; cdr3_aa: CASSQDVMTSGFTGELFF; cdr3_nt: TGTGCCAGCAGCCAAGACGTAATGACTAGCGGTTTCACCGGGGAGCTGTTTTTT